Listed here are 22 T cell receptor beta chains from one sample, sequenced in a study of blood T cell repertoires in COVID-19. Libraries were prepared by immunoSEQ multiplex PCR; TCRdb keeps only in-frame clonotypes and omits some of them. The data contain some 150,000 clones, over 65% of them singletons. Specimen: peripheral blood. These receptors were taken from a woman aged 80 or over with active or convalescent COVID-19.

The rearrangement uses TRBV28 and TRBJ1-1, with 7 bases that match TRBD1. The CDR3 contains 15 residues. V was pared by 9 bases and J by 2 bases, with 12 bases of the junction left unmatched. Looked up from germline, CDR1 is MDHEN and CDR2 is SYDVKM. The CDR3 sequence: CASNEGGRENTEAFF. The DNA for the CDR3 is TGTGCCAGTAACGAAGGGGGCAGGGAAAACACTGAAGCTTTCTTT.

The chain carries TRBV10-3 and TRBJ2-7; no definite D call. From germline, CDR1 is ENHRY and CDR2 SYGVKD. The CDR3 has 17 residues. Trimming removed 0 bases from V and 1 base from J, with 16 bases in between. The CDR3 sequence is CAISESIRQPLSYEQYF. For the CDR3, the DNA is TGTGCCATCAGTGAGTCGATAAGACAACCTCTTTCCTACGAGCAGTACTTC.

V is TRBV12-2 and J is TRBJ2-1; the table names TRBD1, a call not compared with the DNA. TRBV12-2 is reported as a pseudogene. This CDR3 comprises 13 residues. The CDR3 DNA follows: TGTGCAAGTCGCCCCAGGGCTTCCAATGAGCAGTTCTTC. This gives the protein CASRPRASNEQFF.

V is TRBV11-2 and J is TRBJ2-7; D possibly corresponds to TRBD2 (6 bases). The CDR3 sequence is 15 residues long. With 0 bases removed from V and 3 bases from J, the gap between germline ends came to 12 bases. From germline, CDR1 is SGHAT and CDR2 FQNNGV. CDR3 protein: CASSLDTGTLYEQYF. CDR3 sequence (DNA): TGTGCCAGCAGCTTAGATACGGGGACTCTCTACGAGCAGTACTTC.

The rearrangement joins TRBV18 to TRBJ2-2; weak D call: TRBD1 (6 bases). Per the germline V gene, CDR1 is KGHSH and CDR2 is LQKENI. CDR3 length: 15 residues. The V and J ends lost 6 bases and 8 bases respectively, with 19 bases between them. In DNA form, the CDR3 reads TGTGCCAGCTCCTCGCGACAGGTTGACGCTGGGGAGCTGTTTTTT. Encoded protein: CASSSRQVDAGELFF.

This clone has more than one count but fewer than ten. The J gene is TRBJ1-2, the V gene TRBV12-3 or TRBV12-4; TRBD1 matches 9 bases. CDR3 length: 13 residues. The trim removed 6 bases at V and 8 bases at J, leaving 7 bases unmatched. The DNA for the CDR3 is TGTGCCAGCAGGTCGACAGGGGGTGAAGGCTACACCTTC. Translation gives CASRSTGGEGYTF.

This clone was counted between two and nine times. CDR3 in DNA: TGTGCCAGCAGCCCGGGGGGTCCGTCATCTCAGCCCCAGCATTTT. This sequence encodes CASSPGGPSSQPQHF. The chain is built from TRBV6-2 or TRBV6-3 and TRBJ1-5; D is possibly TRBD1 (5 bases). This CDR3 contains 15 residues. Germline CDR1 and CDR2: MNHEY and SVGEGT. Between the trimmed V and J ends, which lost 6 bases and 6 bases, there was a span of 18 bases.

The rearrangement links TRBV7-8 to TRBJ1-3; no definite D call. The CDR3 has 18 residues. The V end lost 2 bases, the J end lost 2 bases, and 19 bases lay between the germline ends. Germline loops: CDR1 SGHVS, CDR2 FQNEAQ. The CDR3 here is CASSLSSLARSTGNTIYF. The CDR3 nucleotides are TGTGCCAGCAGCTTAAGTTCCCTCGCCAGGTCGACTGGAAACACCATATATTTT.

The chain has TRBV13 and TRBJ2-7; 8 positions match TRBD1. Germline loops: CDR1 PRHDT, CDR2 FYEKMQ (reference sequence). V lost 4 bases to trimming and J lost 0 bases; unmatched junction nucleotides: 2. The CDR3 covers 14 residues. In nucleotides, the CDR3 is TGTGCCAGCAGCTCCGACAGGGGCTCCTACGAGCAGTACTTC. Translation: CASSSDRGSYEQYF.

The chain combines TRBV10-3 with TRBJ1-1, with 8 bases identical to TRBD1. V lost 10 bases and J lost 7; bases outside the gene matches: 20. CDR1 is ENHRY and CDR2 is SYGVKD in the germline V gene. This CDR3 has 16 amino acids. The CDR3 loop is CASKALMETGEGEAFF. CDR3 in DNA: TGTGCCAGTAAAGCACTTATGGAGACAGGGGAAGGTGAAGCTTTCTTT.

CDR3 nucleotide sequence: TGTGCCAGCAGCTTGGGAGGGTTGCAGAATCAGCCCCAGCATTTT. Translating gives CASSLGGLQNQPQHF. The gene calls are TRBV5-5 and TRBJ1-5; no firm D call. Germline V gene sequence: CDR1 SGHKS, CDR2 YYEKEE (reference sequence). Trimming left V 0 bases short and J 4 bases short, with 11 bases between. The CDR3 extends over 15 amino acids.

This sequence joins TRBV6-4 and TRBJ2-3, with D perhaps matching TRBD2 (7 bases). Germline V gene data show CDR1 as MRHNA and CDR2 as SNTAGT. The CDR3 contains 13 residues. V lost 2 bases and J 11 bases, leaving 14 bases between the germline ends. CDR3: CASSDGRGAKQYF. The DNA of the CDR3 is TGTGCCAGCAGTGACGGACGGGGGGCCAAGCAGTATTTT.

The CDR3 DNA reads as TGCGCCAGCAGCTTGCTGAGTAGCACAGATACGCAGTATTTT. This sequence encodes CASSLLSSTDTQYF. The gene calls are TRBV5-1 and TRBJ2-3; D not resolved. The germline V and J ends were trimmed by 1 base and 0 bases, with 6 bases remaining between them. The germline gives CDR1 SGHRS, CDR2 YFSETQ. The CDR3 is made up of 14 amino acids.

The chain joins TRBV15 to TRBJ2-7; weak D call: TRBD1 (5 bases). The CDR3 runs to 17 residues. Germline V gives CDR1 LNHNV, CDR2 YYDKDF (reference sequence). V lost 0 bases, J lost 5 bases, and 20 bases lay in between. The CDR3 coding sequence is TGTGCCACCAGCAGAGATTATTTCTCAGGGCTGTCTGACGAGCAGTACTTC. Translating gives CATSRDYFSGLSDEQYF.

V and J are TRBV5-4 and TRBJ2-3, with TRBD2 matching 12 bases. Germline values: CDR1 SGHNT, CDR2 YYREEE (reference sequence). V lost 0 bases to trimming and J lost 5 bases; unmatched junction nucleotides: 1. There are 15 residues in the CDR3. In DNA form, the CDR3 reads TGTGCCAGCAGCTTGGTGACTAGCGGGGGAGATACGCAGTATTTT. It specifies CASSLVTSGGDTQYF. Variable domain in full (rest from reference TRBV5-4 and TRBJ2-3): ETGVTQSPTHLIKTRGQQVTLRCSSQSGHNTVSWYQQALGQGPQFIFQYYREEENGRGNFPPRFSGLQFPNYSSELNVNALELDDSALYLCASSLVTSGGDTQYFGPGTRLTVL.

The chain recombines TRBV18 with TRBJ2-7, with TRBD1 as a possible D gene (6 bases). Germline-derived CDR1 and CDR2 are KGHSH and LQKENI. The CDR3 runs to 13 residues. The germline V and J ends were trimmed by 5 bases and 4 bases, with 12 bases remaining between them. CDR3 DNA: TGTGCCAGCTCAAGAGACAGGAATTACGAGCAGTACTTC. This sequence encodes CASSRDRNYEQYF. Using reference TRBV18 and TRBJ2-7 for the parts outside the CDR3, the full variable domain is NAGVMQNPRHLVRRRGQEARLRCSPMKGHSHVYWYRQLPEEGLKFMVYLQKENIIDESGMPKERFSAEFPKEGPSILRIQQVVRGDSAAYFCASSRDRNYEQYFGPGTRLTVT.

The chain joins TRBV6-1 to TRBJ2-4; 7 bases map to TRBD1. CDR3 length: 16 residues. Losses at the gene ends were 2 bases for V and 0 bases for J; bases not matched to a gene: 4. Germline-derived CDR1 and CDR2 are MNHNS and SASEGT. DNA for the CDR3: TGTGCCAGCAGTGAAAGGGACAGAGAAGCCAAAAACATTCAGTACTTC. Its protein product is CASSERDREAKNIQYF.

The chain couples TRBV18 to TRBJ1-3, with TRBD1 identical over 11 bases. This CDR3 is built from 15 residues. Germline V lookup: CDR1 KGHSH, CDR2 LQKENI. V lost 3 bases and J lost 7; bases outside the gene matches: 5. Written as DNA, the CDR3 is TGTGCCAGCTCACCGGACAGGGGGCTGAGTAACACCATATATTTT. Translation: CASSPDRGLSNTIYF.

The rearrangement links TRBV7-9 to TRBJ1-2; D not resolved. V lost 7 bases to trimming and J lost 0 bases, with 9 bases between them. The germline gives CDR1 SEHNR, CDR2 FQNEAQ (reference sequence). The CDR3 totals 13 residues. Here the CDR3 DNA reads TGTGCCAGCAATCCGGGTGCTAACTATGGCTACACCTTC. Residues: CASNPGANYGYTF.

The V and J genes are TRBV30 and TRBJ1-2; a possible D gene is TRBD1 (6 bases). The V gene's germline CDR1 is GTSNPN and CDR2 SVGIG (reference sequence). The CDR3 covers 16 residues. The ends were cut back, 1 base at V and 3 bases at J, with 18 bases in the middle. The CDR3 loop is CAWSAPLGQGYYGYTF. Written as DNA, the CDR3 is TGTGCCTGGAGTGCCCCCCTTGGGCAGGGGTACTATGGCTACACCTTC.

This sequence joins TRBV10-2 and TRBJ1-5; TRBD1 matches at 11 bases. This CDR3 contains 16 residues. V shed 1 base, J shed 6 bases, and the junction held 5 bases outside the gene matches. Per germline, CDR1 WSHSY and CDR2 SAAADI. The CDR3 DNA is TGCGCCAGCAGTGAGTGGGGACAGGGGGGGGTTCAGCCCCAGCATTTT. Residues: CASSEWGQGGVQPQHF.

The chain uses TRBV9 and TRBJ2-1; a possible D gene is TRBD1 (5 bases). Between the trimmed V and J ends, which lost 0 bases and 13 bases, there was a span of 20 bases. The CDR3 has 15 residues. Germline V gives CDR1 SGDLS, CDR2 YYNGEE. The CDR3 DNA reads TGTGCCAGCAGCGTAGCTCTCGGTGGGGCAGACGAACAGTTCTTC. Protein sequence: CASSVALGGADEQFF.